This T cell receptor (beta chain) was sequenced for a study of post-analysis software for immune sequencing data. Findings and caveats of the study: Comparison of patients with controls showed four or five TRBV segments more frequent in patients, TRBV5-6, TRBV5-1 and TRBV20-1 among them.

This clonotype was counted a few times. Its target is not known. The CDR3 covers 15 residues. Trimming removed 6 bases from V and 0 bases from J, with 15 bases in between. Per the germline V gene, CDR1 is ENHRY and CDR2 is SYGVKD. Each TCR beta cDNA library carried unique molecular identifiers. One entry per CDR3 protein results from TCRdb running MiXCR on the PCR reads. The data contain around 710,000 distinct CDR3 sequences, around 42% of them singletons. Source material: blood. V and J are TRBV10-3 and TRBJ2-7, with D possibly matching TRBD1 (6 bases). The clonotype originates from a girl under 18 with multiple sclerosis. Here the CDR3 reads CAIRLGQGGSYEQYF. The CDR3 nucleotides read TGTGCCATCAGGTTGGGACAAGGGGGCTCCTACGAGCAGTACTTC.